This T cell receptor beta chain was observed in a study of T-cell memory formation after mild COVID-19. Using constant-segment primers, 5'RACE produced TCR alpha and TCR beta cDNA libraries carrying sample barcodes and UMIs. TCRdb re-analysed the 5' RACE reads in MiXCR, keeping a single row per CDR3 protein. The sample shows some 40,000 distinct CDR3 sequences, 6% to 9.5% of them seen only once. This CDR3 has 14 residues. CDR1 and CDR2 (germline): SGHTA, FQGNSA. The germline V and J ends were trimmed by 2 bases and 2 bases, with 7 bases remaining between them. This chain uses TRBV7-2 with TRBJ1-5; tentative D call: TRBD1 (5 bases). The sample was PBMCs or a T cell subset sorted from them (not recorded which). The receptor was derived from a man in his late teens or twenties who had mild COVID-19 (a few samples of this study predate the infection). Cell type and time point are not known. CDR3 coding DNA: TGTGCCAGCAGCTTAAGAGGGGGCAATCAGCCCCAGCATTTT. Translating it yields CASSLRGGNQPQHF.